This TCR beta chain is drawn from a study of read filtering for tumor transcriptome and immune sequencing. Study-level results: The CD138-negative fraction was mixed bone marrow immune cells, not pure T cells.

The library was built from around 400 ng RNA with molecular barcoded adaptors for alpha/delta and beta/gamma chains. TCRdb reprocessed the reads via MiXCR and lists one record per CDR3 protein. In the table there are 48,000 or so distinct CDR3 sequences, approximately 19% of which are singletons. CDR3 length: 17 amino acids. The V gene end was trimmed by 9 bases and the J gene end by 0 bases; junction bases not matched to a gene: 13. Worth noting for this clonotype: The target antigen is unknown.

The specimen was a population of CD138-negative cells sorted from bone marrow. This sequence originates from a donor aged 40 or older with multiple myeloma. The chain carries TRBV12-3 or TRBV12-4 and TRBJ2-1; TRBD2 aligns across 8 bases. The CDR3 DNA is TGTGCCAGTTTCGATGCGGGAGGCACAAGCTCCTACAATGAGCAGTTCTTC. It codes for CASFDAGGTSSYNEQFF.